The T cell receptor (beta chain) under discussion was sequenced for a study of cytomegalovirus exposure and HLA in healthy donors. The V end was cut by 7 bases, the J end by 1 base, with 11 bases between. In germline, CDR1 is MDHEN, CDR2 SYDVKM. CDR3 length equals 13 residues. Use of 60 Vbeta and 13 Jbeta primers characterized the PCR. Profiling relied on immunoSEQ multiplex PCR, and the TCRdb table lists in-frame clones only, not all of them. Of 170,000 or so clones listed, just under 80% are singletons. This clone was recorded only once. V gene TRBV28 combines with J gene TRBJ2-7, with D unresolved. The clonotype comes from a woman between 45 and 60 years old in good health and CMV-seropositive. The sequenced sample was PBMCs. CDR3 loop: CASISRSSYEQYF. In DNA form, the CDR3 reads TGTGCCAGCATAAGCAGGTCTTCCTACGAGCAGTACTTC. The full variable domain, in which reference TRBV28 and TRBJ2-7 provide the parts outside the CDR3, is DVKVTQSSRYLVKRTGEKVFLECVQDMDHENMFWYRQDPGLGLRLIYFSYDVKMKEKGDIPEGYSVSREKKERFSLILESASTNQTSMYLCASISRSSYEQYFGPGTRLTVT.